The present TCR beta chain was sequenced within a study of T cell repertoires in aging, cancer and after chemotherapy (dated by TCRdb to about 2019). Study-wide context: Donors were distributed across six age groups ranging from 30 or younger to 70 or older, with at least three individuals included per group. TCR repertoires from healthy donor controls were recorded over periods of several months to years and showed clear clonal overlap between repeated samplings. Several million TCR reads were contained in the full dataset. The study profiled peripheral blood TCR beta repertoires from healthy donors and cancer patients to examine immunoaging and T cell reconstitution after chemotherapy. A cohort of 220 or so cancer patients (over 90 with hematological and around 130 with solid cancers) was assembled, and 95 healthy donors were included as a reference group. What the authors observed across the whole study: It was noted by the authors that conclusions about immunological memory after chemotherapy cannot be drawn from the repertoire data. Untreated patients with hematological or solid cancers showed significantly lower blood TCR diversity and higher clonality than age-matched healthy donors. In both cancer cohorts, the median generation probability rose over the chemotherapy interval, which suggests that the repertoire was reconstituted through rebound thymic output. In healthy donors, the decline in TCR diversity with age was mainly explained by loss of richness, whereas in cancer patients loss of evenness was also found to contribute.

Rearranged TRB sequences spanning V, D and J segments were amplified by multiplex touch-down PCR using a mixed TRB-A/B primer pool. Illumina adapters and sample indices were attached to the amplicons in two consecutive PCR reactions using Phusion HS II polymerase. After gel purification with the NucleoSpin Gel and PCR Clean-up kit, the amplicons were checked using Qubit and an Agilent 2100 Bioanalyzer. Sequencing of libraries was carried out on an Illumina MiSeq in 600-cycle, single-indexed, paired-end runs. The original methods were these. MiXCR versions 2.12 and 3.0.5 were used to process the TRB sequences. Each unique CDR3 nucleotide sequence was treated as one clone, and only productive sequences with two or more reads were kept. The repertoire metrics were Shannon diversity, evenness, clonality (calculated as one minus evenness), and diversity profiles parameterized by alpha from 0 to 5. Generation probabilities of clones in paired pre- and post-chemotherapy samples were computed with the IGoR algorithm. The public reads were reprocessed in TCRdb via fastp at Q25 and MiXCR, keeping in-frame beta chains. Rows with one shared CDR3 protein collapse into an entry with the most common genes and DNA. Here the V and J calls rest on TCRdb's processing, not on the authors' analysis. Within this sample are more than 7,000 distinct CDR3 sequences, with roughly 32% of them counted one time only. Approximately 3% of the sample is taken by the ten largest.

For CDR1 and CDR2, the germline V gene (reference sequence) lists DFQATT and SNEGSKA. Taken from cysteine to phenylalanine, the CDR3 has 10 residues. Just CDR3 DNA is preserved here, 30 bases in frame from base 1. Cut back by 5 bases and 6 bases, the V and J ends lie 5 bases apart. Instead of sorted cells or RNA, genomic DNA extracted from peripheral blood served as the source for amplifying TCR beta rearrangements. This clonotype occurred a few times. Its target antigen remains unknown. Nothing much larger sits one base from this clone, and base qualities are not available. This receptor chain uses TRBV20-1 and TRBJ2-1; the D gene is possibly TRBD1 or TRBD2, each agreeing over 5 bases. The clonotype comes from a human donor in good health. Sequencing was performed on blood. The CDR3 is CSAGTNEQFF. Here is the DNA: TGCAGTGCTGGGACCAATGAGCAGTTCTTC.